The T cell receptor beta chain under discussion was sequenced for a study of beta chain features in type 1 diabetes. Findings of the study overall: VDJ junctions in type 1 diabetes patients carried more deletions and fewer insertions. Resolution of whether HLA type affects TCRB rearrangement was not achieved here. Shortening that was moderate but significant affected the TCRB CDR3s of Type 1 diabetes patients in all four CD4+ subsets.

Germline V lookup: CDR1 SGHDN, CDR2 FVKESK. This CDR3 has 15 residues. The V end lost 2 bases, the J end lost 11 bases, and 19 bases lay between the germline ends. By way of CD45RO/CCR7/CD25/CD127/CD95/CD27, the CD4+ regulatory, stem cell-like memory, central memory and naive cells were sorted. This clone was seen a handful of times. Antigen unknown. Expressed TCRB transcripts were sequenced because the entire RNA isolate underwent reverse transcription. Sequenced by immunoSEQ multiplex PCR; TCRdb stores in-frame clones only, minus some. Of a few hundred thousand clones detected, around an eighth appear once; the ten largest clones hold roughly 0.0097%.

This chain links TRBV14 with TRBJ2-1; D is possibly TRBD2 (5 bases). Sequencing was performed on naive CD4+ T cells from blood. This TCR came from a woman younger than 30 with type 1 diabetes. CDR3 bases: TGTGCCAGCAGCCAATCCGTACGGGGTTCCGAGAAGCAGTTCTTC. This gives the protein CASSQSVRGSEKQFF.